The 29 T cell receptor beta chains reported below all come from one sample, sequenced in a study of identical twins. Using its own MiXCR run on the 5' RACE reads, TCRdb lists one record per CDR3 protein. This sample has under 250,000 distinct CDR3 sequences; around 7.6% occur once, and the top ten carry 5% to 6%. This sample also appeared in a second study, on yellow fever vaccine responses in identical twins.

What was sequenced was CD8+ T cells sorted from blood. All receptors come from a woman aged 18-29 years in good health.

V usage is TRBV2 and J usage is TRBJ2-3; D perhaps matches TRBD1 (6 bases). Germline V lookup: CDR1 SNHLY, CDR2 FYNNEI. The CDR3 is 15 residues long. Deletions cut 0 bases from V and 8 bases from J, with 15 bases between. CDR3 nucleotides: TGTGCCAGCAGTGAAGCGCTTTGGGGGACAAGTACGCAGTATTTT. Translation: CASSEALWGTSTQYF.

This clonotype was recorded a few times. The chain is built from TRBV4-1 and TRBJ2-1; 9 bases match TRBD2. The length of the CDR3 is 15 residues. V dropped 7 bases and J dropped 10; count of bases not matched to a gene: 14. Germline assignment: CDR1 MGHRA and CDR2 YSYEKL. The CDR3 DNA sequence: TGCGCCAGCACTTACGATTTTAGCGGGAGAGGGGAGCAGTTCTTC. It encodes CASTYDFSGRGEQFF.

V and J are TRBV7-3 and TRBJ2-1, with D perhaps matching TRBD1 (6 bases). The V and J ends lost 6 bases and 5 bases respectively, with 20 bases between them. Germline V CDR1 and CDR2: SGHTA, FQGTGA. This CDR3 is built from 16 residues. The CDR3 DNA sequence: TGTGCCAGCAGGAGAATGGGGGCAGGAAGACACAATGAGCAGTTCTTC. Its translation: CASRRMGAGRHNEQFF.

The rearrangement links TRBV28 to TRBJ2-3; TRBD1 matches 7 bases. CDR3 length equals 15 residues. Germline CDR1 MDHEN, CDR2 SYDVKM. Unmatched junction bases numbered 4, after V lost 4 bases and J lost 0 bases. CDR3 DNA sequence: TGTGCCAGCAGTTCGGACAGGACTAGCACAGATACGCAGTATTTT. The encoded protein is CASSSDRTSTDTQYF.

This clonotype has at least ten counts. The chain has TRBV24-1 and TRBJ2-1; 7 bases agree with TRBD1. Germline values: CDR1 KGHDR, CDR2 SFDVKD. The CDR3 totals 18 residues. V was pared by 1 base and J by 2 bases, with 10 bases of the junction left unmatched. The CDR3 nucleotides read TGTGCCACCAGTGATTTAGCCGAAGGGACAGCTCCCTACAATGAGCAGTTCTTC. It translates to CATSDLAEGTAPYNEQFF.

The chain employs TRBV6-5 and TRBJ2-5; a weak D match, TRBD1 (5 bases). The CDR3 covers 12 residues. The germline V gene has CDR1 MNHEY and CDR2 SVGAGI. The ends were cut back, 10 bases at V and 5 bases at J, with 14 bases in the middle. The CDR3 nucleotides read TGTGCCACCTCCACAGGACGTGAGACCCAGTACTTC. Translation: CATSTGRETQYF.

Remarks on this clonotype: One junction end disagrees with the germline gene, perhaps due to a read error. The CDR3 DNA reads TGTTCCAGCAGCCCAGCCTTTCTTGAGCAGTTCTTC. Translation gives CSSSPAFLEQFF. The chain recombines TRBV7-2 with TRBJ2-1; D gene uncertain. CDR1 and CDR2 from the germline V gene are SGHTA and FQGNSA. This CDR3 has 12 amino acids.

In this sample, this clonotype turned up many times. The chain has TRBV12-3 or TRBV12-4 and TRBJ1-1; 7 bases match TRBD1. The CDR3 has 14 residues. V was pared by 6 bases and J by 1 base, with 5 bases of the junction left unmatched. CDR3: CASSPGGENTEAFF. The CDR3 bases are TGTGCCAGCAGCCCAGGGGGGGAGAACACTGAAGCTTTCTTT.

The chain carries TRBV15 and TRBJ1-2, with a possible D match to TRBD1 (6 bases). Trimming left V 7 bases short and J 5 bases short, with 17 bases between. This CDR3 contains 14 residues. Per germline, CDR1 LNHNV and CDR2 YYDKDF (reference sequence). Here the CDR3 DNA reads TGTGCCACCAACAAGGATAGGGGGGTATATGGCTACACCTTC. It yields the protein CATNKDRGVYGYTF.

This clonotype was seen repeatedly, ten times or more. The chain is built from TRBV20-1 and TRBJ2-7; possible D gene TRBD1, 5 bases. The CDR3 totals 13 residues. The V end was cut by 5 bases, the J end by 0 bases, with 11 bases between. Germline-derived CDR1 and CDR2 are DFQATT and SNEGSKA (reference sequence). CDR3 coding DNA: TGCAGTGCTGAGAATGGGGCCTCCTACGAGCAGTACGTC. Translation: CSAENGASYEQYV.

This clonotype was recorded at least ten times. The chain joins TRBV7-8 to TRBJ1-1, with TRBD1 as a possible D gene (5 bases). Trimming cost V 5 bases and J 2 bases, with 12 bases left between them. The CDR3 sequence is 14 residues long. Per germline, CDR1 SGHVS and CDR2 FQNEAQ. CDR3 residues: CASSTRDRNTEAFF. In DNA, the CDR3 is TGTGCCAGCAGCACCCGCGACAGAAACACTGAAGCTTTCTTT.

This clonotype was seen only a few times. The chain is built from TRBV20-1 and TRBJ1-2, with a tentative D call TRBD1 (6 bases). The V gene's germline CDR1 is DFQATT and CDR2 SNEGSKA (reference sequence). V lost 0 bases, J lost 7 bases, and 15 bases lay in between. This CDR3 is 14 amino acids long. The CDR3 is CSARDLDSSGGYTF. The CDR3 coding sequence is TGCAGTGCTAGAGATCTGGACAGTAGCGGTGGCTACACCTTC.

This clonotype was picked up a small number of times. The chain carries TRBV10-3 and TRBJ2-7, with TRBD1 matching over 7 bases. Losses at the gene ends were 4 bases for V and 2 bases for J; bases not matched to a gene: 2. CDR1 ENHRY and CDR2 SYGVKD come from the germline V gene. The CDR3 length is 13 residues. The CDR3 DNA is TGTGCCATCAGTGGGACAGGTCCCTACGAGCAGTACGTC. This encodes CAISGTGPYEQYV.

This clonotype was recorded many times. CDR3 region: CASSPGGSSYEQYF. The CDR3 DNA is TGTGCCAGCAGCCCAGGGGGGAGTTCCTACGAGCAGTACTTC. The rearrangement uses TRBV9 and TRBJ2-7; TRBD1 is a possible D gene (7 bases). Germline V lookup: CDR1 SGDLS, CDR2 YYNGEE. The CDR3 is made up of 14 amino acids. The V gene lost 4 bases and the J gene lost 1 base, with 12 bases spanning the gap.

The rearrangement joins TRBV29-1 to TRBJ2-5, with TRBD1 matching 7 bases. V trimming: 7 bases; J trimming: 10 bases; junction bases outside the gene matches: 21. This CDR3 is built from 15 residues. Germline-derived CDR1 and CDR2 are SQVTM and ANQGSEA. The CDR3 here is CSAETGEGIVVDQYF. The CDR3 DNA follows: TGCAGCGCCGAAACAGGGGAAGGAATTGTAGTTGACCAGTACTTC.

This clonotype has ten or more counts. The chain employs TRBV29-1 and TRBJ2-1; a possible D gene is TRBD2 (6 bases). V was trimmed by 7 bases and J by 0 bases, leaving 13 bases between them. Germline lookup yields CDR1 SQVTM and CDR2 ANQGSEA. The CDR3 has 14 residues. CDR3: CSALRGNSYNEQFF. CDR3 DNA sequence: TGCAGCGCCTTACGGGGGAACTCCTACAATGAGCAGTTCTTC.

V and J are TRBV6-5 and TRBJ1-1; TRBD1 aligns across 12 bases. The V gene end was trimmed by 0 bases and the J gene end by 5 bases; junction bases not matched to a gene: 7. The CDR3 extends over 17 amino acids. Germline CDR1 reads MNHEY; CDR2 reads SVGAGI. For the CDR3, the DNA is TGTGCCAGCAGTTACTCCCGGGACAGGGGGCGATGGACTGAAGCTTTCTTT. This translates into CASSYSRDRGRWTEAFF.

This clonotype occurred many times. J is TRBJ1-2 and V is TRBV27; 8 nucleotides align to TRBD1. The CDR3 has 15 residues. CDR1 and CDR2 from the germline V gene are MNHEY and SMNVEV (reference sequence). The V segment lost 0 bases and the J segment 7 bases; nucleotides outside the gene matches: 7. CDR3 amino acids: CASSLSDRGLGGYTF. DNA of the CDR3: TGTGCCAGCAGTTTATCCGACAGGGGTCTGGGTGGCTACACCTTC.

This clonotype was detected ten times or more. The V gene is TRBV3-1, the J gene TRBJ2-3; TRBD2 matches 9 bases. V shed 3 bases and J 6 bases; nucleotides not matched to a gene: 7. Germline V gene sequence: CDR1 LGHDT, CDR2 YNNKEL (reference sequence). CDR3 length equals 15 residues. CDR3 loop: CASSQTSGDGDTQYF. Here the CDR3 DNA reads TGTGCCAGCAGCCAGACTAGCGGAGACGGGGATACGCAGTATTTT.

This clonotype was counted at least ten times. The CDR3: CASSSTGTSGSGELFF. CDR3 sequence (DNA): TGTGCCAGCAGCTCGACCGGGACTAGCGGTTCCGGGGAGCTGTTTTTT. V gene TRBV7-9 combines with J gene TRBJ2-2, with 11 bases fitting TRBD2. Germline V gives CDR1 SEHNR, CDR2 FQNEAQ (reference sequence). The CDR3 is 16 amino acids. Germline trimming cut 4 bases from V and 6 bases from J; bases unmatched to any gene: 7. The full variable domain, completed using reference TRBV7-9 and TRBJ2-2, is DTGVSQNPRHKITKRGQNVTFRCDPISEHNRLYWYRQTLGQGPEFLTYFQNEAQLEKSRLLSDRFSAERPKGSFSTLEIQRTEQGDSAMYLCASSSTGTSGSGELFFGEGSRLTVL.

This clonotype appeared a few times. J is TRBJ2-3 and V is TRBV15; the match to TRBD1 covers 8 bases. V lost 1 base to trimming and J lost 5 bases; unmatched junction nucleotides: 2. The CDR3 sequence is 14 residues long. Germline loops: CDR1 LNHNV, CDR2 YYDKDF (reference sequence). The CDR3 region is CATSRGTGGDTQYF. CDR3 DNA: TGTGCCACCAGCAGAGGTACAGGGGGAGATACGCAGTATTTT.

This chain joins TRBV5-1 and TRBJ2-1, with TRBD2 matching 9 bases. Germline CDR1 SGHRS, CDR2 YFSETQ. With 3 bases clipped from V and 8 bases from J, the junction kept 12 bases outside the gene matches. CDR3 length equals 16 residues. The CDR3 sequence: CASSSAGLAGLDEQFF. The CDR3 nucleotides read TGCGCCAGCAGCTCGGCGGGGCTAGCGGGATTGGATGAGCAGTTCTTC.

The rearrangement uses TRBV9 and TRBJ2-1, with 10 bases aligning to TRBD2. V lost 4 bases to trimming and J lost 6 bases; unmatched junction nucleotides: 10. The CDR3 has 16 amino acids. The V gene's germline CDR1 is SGDLS and CDR2 YYNGEE. As DNA, the CDR3 is TGTGCCAGCAGCAGCCCAGTCCTAGCGGGAGCCAATGAGCAGTTCTTC. This gives the protein CASSSPVLAGANEQFF.

The sample holds many counts of this clonotype. This chain links TRBV24-1 with TRBJ2-3, with 10 bases identical to TRBD1. CDR1 and CDR2 from the germline V gene are KGHDR and SFDVKD. The CDR3 loop spans 15 amino acids. The trim removed 3 bases at V and 3 bases at J, leaving 2 bases unmatched. The CDR3 DNA sequence: TGTGCCACCAGTGATCCGGGACAGGGGACAGATACGCAGTATTTT. It is translated as CATSDPGQGTDTQYF.

This chain connects TRBV24-1 to TRBJ2-1, with D possibly TRBD1 on 6 matching bases. The CDR3 sequence is 16 residues long. V was pared by 5 bases and J by 0 bases, with 13 bases between. Germline assignment: CDR1 KGHDR and CDR2 SFDVKD. The CDR3 is CATSVPTGSSYNEQFF. Written as DNA, the CDR3 is TGTGCCACCAGTGTCCCGACAGGATCCTCCTACAATGAGCAGTTCTTC.

This clonotype was seen ten or more times. The chain couples TRBV3-1 to TRBJ2-7; 7 nucleotides align to TRBD1. Germline assignment: CDR1 LGHDT and CDR2 YNNKEL (reference sequence). The CDR3 length is 14 residues. Trimming cost V 6 bases and J 2 bases; bases outside gene matches: 7. CDR3 bases: TGTGCCAGCAGTCCGGGACAGAAAGCCTACGAGCAGTACTTC. Translating gives CASSPGQKAYEQYF.

The chain recombines TRBV4-1 with TRBJ2-7; 16 nucleotides agree with TRBD2. Losses at the gene ends were 1 base for V and 5 bases for J; bases not matched to a gene: 14. The germline V gene has CDR1 MGHRA and CDR2 YSYEKL. The CDR3 is 20 residues long. The chain's CDR3 is CASSQVPPGLAGGPRDEQYF. CDR3 coding DNA: TGCGCCAGCAGCCAAGTCCCTCCGGGACTAGCGGGAGGGCCCAGGGACGAGCAGTACTTC.

This clonotype was counted many times. The V and J genes are TRBV29-1 and TRBJ2-3; D is undetermined. The germline V gene has CDR1 SQVTM and CDR2 ANQGSEA. The V end lost 0 bases, the J end lost 4 bases, and 11 bases lay between the germline ends. The CDR3 runs 14 residues. The CDR3 bases are TGCAGCGTTGAAGAATTAGGTTTTGCAGATACGCAGTATTTT. It specifies CSVEELGFADTQYF.

This clonotype occurred many times. The chain combines TRBV27 with TRBJ1-2; D might be TRBD1 (6 bases). Trimming pared 5 bases from V and 4 bases from J, leaving 14 bases between. This CDR3 comprises 14 residues. Germline CDR1 is MNHEY and CDR2 is SMNVEV (reference sequence). The CDR3 DNA follows: TGTGCCAGCAGTCCACAAACAGGGTTCTATGGCTACACCTTC. Residues: CASSPQTGFYGYTF.